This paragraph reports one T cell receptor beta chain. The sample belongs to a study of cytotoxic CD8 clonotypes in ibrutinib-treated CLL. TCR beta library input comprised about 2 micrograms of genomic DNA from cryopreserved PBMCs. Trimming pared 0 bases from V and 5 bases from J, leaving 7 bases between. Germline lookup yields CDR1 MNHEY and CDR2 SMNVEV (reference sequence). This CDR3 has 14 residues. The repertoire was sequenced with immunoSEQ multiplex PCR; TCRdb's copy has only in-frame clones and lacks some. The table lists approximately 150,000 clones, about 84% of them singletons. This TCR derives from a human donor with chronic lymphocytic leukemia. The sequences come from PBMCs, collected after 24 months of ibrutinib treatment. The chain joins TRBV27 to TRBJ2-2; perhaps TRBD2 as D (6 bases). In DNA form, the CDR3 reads TGTGCCAGCAGTTTATCACGGGGGACCGGGGAGCTGTTTTTT. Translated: CASSLSRGTGELFF.